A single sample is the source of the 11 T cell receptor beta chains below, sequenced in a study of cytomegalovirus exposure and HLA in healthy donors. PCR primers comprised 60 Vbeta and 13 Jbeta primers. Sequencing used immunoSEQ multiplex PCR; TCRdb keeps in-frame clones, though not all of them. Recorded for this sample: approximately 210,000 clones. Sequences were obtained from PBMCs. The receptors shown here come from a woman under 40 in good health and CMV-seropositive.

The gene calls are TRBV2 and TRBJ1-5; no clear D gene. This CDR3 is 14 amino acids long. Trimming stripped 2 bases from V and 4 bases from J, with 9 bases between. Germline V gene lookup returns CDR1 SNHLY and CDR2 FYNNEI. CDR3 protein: CASSELAGNQPQHF. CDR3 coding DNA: TGTGCCAGCAGTGAATTAGCGGGGAATCAGCCCCAGCATTTT.

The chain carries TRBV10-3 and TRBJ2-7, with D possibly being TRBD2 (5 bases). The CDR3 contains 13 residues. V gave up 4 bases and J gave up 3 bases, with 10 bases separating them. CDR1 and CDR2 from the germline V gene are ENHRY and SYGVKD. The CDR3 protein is CAISVEADYEQYF. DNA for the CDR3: TGTGCCATCAGTGTGGAGGCAGACTACGAGCAGTACTTC.

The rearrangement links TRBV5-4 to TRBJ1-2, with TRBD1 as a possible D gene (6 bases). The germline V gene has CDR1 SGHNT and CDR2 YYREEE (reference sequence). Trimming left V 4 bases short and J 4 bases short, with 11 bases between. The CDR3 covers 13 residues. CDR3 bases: TGTGCCAGCAGCCTGGACAGCCTCTATGGCTACACCTTC. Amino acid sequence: CASSLDSLYGYTF. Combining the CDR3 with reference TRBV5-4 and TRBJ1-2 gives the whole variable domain ETGVTQSPTHLIKTRGQQVTLRCSSQSGHNTVSWYQQALGQGPQFIFQYYREEENGRGNFPPRFSGLQFPNYSSELNVNALELDDSALYLCASSLDSLYGYTFGSGTRLTVV.

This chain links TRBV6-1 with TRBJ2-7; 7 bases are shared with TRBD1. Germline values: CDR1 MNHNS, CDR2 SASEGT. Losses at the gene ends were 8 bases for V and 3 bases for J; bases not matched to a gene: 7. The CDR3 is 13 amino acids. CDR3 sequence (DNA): TGTGCCAGCTCCCCAGGGGGTGTCTACGAGCAGTACTTC. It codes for CASSPGGVYEQYF.

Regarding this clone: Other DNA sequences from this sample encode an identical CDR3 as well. This chain's CDR3 is CASSVAPSGNYEQYF. CDR3 DNA sequence: TGTGCCAGCAGCGTAGCTCCTAGCGGGAACTACGAGCAGTACTTC. The V call is TRBV9, the J call TRBJ2-7, with 9 nucleotides matching TRBD2. The ends lost 0 bases at V and 3 bases at J; junction bases unmatched: 4. The V gene's germline CDR1 is SGDLS and CDR2 YYNGEE. This CDR3 contains 15 residues.

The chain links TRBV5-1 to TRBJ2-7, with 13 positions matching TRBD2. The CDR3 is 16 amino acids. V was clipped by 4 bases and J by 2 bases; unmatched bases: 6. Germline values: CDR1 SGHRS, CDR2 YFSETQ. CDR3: CASSRGTSGGAYEQYF. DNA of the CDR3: TGCGCCAGCAGCCGTGGTACTAGCGGGGGGGCCTACGAGCAGTACTTC.

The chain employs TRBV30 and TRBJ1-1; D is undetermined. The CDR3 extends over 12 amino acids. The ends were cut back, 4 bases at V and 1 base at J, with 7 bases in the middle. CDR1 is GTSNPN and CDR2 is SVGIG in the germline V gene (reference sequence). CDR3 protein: CAWTYGNTEAFF. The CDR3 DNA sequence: TGTGCCTGGACTTACGGGAACACTGAAGCTTTCTTT. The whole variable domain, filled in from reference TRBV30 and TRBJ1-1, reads SQTIHQWPATLVQPVGSPLSLECTVEGTSNPNLYWYRQAAGRGLQLLFYSVGIGQISSEVPQNLSASRPQDRQFILSSKKLLLSDSGFYLCAWTYGNTEAFFGQGTRLTVV.

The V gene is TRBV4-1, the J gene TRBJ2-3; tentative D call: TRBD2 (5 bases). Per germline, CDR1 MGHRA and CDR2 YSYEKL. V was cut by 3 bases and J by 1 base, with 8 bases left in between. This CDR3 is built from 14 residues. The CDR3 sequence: CASSQGDRTDTQYF. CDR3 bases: TGCGCCAGCAGCCAGGGAGACCGCACAGATACGCAGTATTTT.

The CDR3 sequence: CASSLRLGGTNQPQHF. The CDR3 DNA reads TGTGCCAGCAGTTTACGCCTAGGAGGGACCAATCAGCCCCAGCATTTT. V usage is TRBV28 and J usage is TRBJ1-5; possible D gene TRBD1, 5 bases. Germline assignment: CDR1 MDHEN and CDR2 SYDVKM. The CDR3 sequence is 16 residues long. Trimming shortened V by 2 bases and J by 3 bases, and 14 bases separated the two germline ends.

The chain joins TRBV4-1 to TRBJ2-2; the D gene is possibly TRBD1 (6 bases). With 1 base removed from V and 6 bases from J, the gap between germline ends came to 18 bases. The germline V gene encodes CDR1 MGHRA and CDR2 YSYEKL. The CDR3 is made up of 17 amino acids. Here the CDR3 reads CASSQGIAGVIAGELFF. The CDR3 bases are TGCGCCAGCAGCCAAGGGATTGCAGGGGTAATTGCCGGGGAGCTGTTTTTT.

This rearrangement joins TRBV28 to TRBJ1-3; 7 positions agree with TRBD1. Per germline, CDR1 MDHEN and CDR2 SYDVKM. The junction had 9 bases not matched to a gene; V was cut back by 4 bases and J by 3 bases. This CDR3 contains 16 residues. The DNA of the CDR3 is TGTGCCAGCAGTTACCTGACAGGGTTGGGTGGAAACACCATATATTTT. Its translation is CASSYLTGLGGNTIYF.